One and the same sample provided the 9 T cell receptor beta chains below, sequenced in a study of blood T cell repertoires in COVID-19. This table comes from immunoSEQ multiplex PCR, and its TCRdb copy is limited to in-frame clones, with some not included. Of over 110,000 clones in the sample, about 70% are singletons; the top ten hold around 14%. The sample comprised peripheral blood. These receptors were collected from a man older than 75 with acute or convalescent COVID-19.

The V call is TRBV28, the J call TRBJ1-5; TRBD1 matches at 9 bases. V shed 10 bases, J shed 2 bases, and the junction held 9 bases outside the gene matches. The CDR3 extends over 15 amino acids. Looked up from germline, CDR1 is MDHEN and CDR2 is SYDVKM. CDR3 region: CATDRGRVGNQPQHF. CDR3 sequence (DNA): TGTGCCACCGACAGGGGGAGGGTTGGCAATCAGCCCCAGCATTTT.

This sequence joins TRBV7-2 and TRBJ1-1; 9 nucleotides line up with TRBD1. The trim removed 4 bases at V and 11 bases at J, leaving 11 bases unmatched. The CDR3 consists of 14 residues. CDR1 is SGHTA, CDR2 FQGNSA, per germline. The DNA for the CDR3 is TGTGCCAGCAGCTCAACGTCCTGGGACAGGGCTGCTTTCTTT. Translating gives CASSSTSWDRAAFF.

A single count supports this clone. The chain combines TRBV2 with TRBJ2-7; D unresolved. Germline V CDR1 and CDR2: SNHLY, FYNNEI. The CDR3 runs to 17 residues. Trimming shortened V by 4 bases and J by 4 bases, and 23 bases separated the two germline ends. In DNA form, the CDR3 reads TGTGCCAGCAGTGGAGCCCGTCAGGCCCCACAAATGTACGAGCAGTACTTC. Translated, it gives CASSGARQAPQMYEQYF.

This clone was seen a handful of times. The V and J genes are TRBV4-1 and TRBJ1-2; the D is unclear. CDR1 and CDR2 (germline): MGHRA, YSYEKL. This CDR3 has 13 residues. V was cut by 2 bases and J by 6 bases, with 10 bases left in between. The CDR3 DNA reads TGCGCCAGCAGCCAACAGGTGGTGAATGGCTACACCTTC. Amino acid sequence: CASSQQVVNGYTF.

The chain carries TRBV29-1 and TRBJ1-1; D is perhaps TRBD1 (5 bases). V was pared by 3 bases and J by 4 bases, with 12 bases between. This CDR3 spans 13 amino acids. The germline V gene has CDR1 SQVTM and CDR2 ANQGSEA. This CDR3 reads CSVEGGSGTEAFF. The CDR3 DNA is TGCAGCGTTGAGGGGGGATCGGGCACTGAAGCTTTCTTT.

The rearrangement joins TRBV7-8 to TRBJ2-7; 7 bases line up with TRBD2. Germline V gene sequence: CDR1 SGHVS, CDR2 FQNEAQ. Trimming cost V 5 bases and J 2 bases; bases outside gene matches: 9. The CDR3 totals 15 residues. The DNA of the CDR3 is TGTGCCAGCAGCCCCCGGTTGCGGGGGACCTACGAGCAGTACTTC. Translation gives CASSPRLRGTYEQYF.

The V and J genes are TRBV9 and TRBJ2-3; TRBD1 aligns across 8 bases. The ends lost 5 bases at V and 1 base at J; junction bases unmatched: 9. Looked up from germline, CDR1 is SGDLS and CDR2 is YYNGEE. The CDR3 is made up of 16 amino acids. The CDR3: CASSVQGAPGTDTQYF. CDR3 coding DNA: TGTGCCAGCAGTGTCCAGGGGGCTCCCGGCACAGATACGCAGTATTTT. The whole variable domain, remainder taken from reference TRBV9 and TRBJ2-3, is DSGVTQTPKHLITATGQRVTLRCSPRSGDLSVYWYQQSLDQGLQFLIQYYNGEERAKGNILERFSAQQFPDLHSELNLSSLELGDSALYFCASSVQGAPGTDTQYFGPGTRLTVL.

The CDR3 loop reads CASSFPGASGSTDTQYF. CDR3 nucleotide sequence: TGTGCCAGCAGTTTTCCGGGCGCTAGCGGAAGCACAGATACGCAGTATTTT. The chain couples TRBV27 to TRBJ2-3, with 7 bases that match TRBD2. The CDR3 runs 17 residues. In germline, CDR1 is MNHEY, CDR2 SMNVEV (reference sequence). V dropped 3 bases and J dropped 0; count of bases not matched to a gene: 9.

The rearrangement uses TRBV7-9 and TRBJ1-2; D uncertain. The CDR3 extends over 12 amino acids. Germline V gene sequence: CDR1 SEHNR, CDR2 FQNEAQ (reference sequence). Trimming removed 6 bases from V and 6 bases from J, with 11 bases in between. The CDR3 coding sequence is TGTGCCAGCAGAACGGGGTGGCATGGCTACACCTTC. Translation gives CASRTGWHGYTF. The whole variable domain, filled in from reference TRBV7-9 and TRBJ1-2, reads DTGVSQNPRHKITKRGQNVTFRCDPISEHNRLYWYRQTLGQGPEFLTYFQNEAQLEKSRLLSDRFSAERPKGSFSTLEIQRTEQGDSAMYLCASRTGWHGYTFGSGTRLTVV.